The clone carrying this T cell receptor (beta chain) has ten or more counts. Antigen specificity is unknown. The sample comes from a study of regulatory T cells in long-lasting Graves disease. Study-wide results and limits: TCR diversity was lower in persistent Graves' patients (versus newly diagnosed ones). The number of shared public clonotypes was higher in persistent patients (approximately 3,000) than new patients (966).

Sample time point: newly diagnosed GD, antithyroid drugs for less than 3 months. Isolated PBMC RNA provided the starting material for the TCR library. Trimming pared 0 bases from V and 1 base from J, leaving 12 bases between. The CDR3 contains 15 residues. The germline CDR1 and CDR2 sequences are GTSNPN and SVGIG (reference sequence). To make TCR beta libraries, researchers used iRepertoire HTBI primers and Arm-PCR of CDR3 regions. MiXCR was run by TCRdb on the multiplex PCR reads, yielding one entry per CDR3 protein. The sample lists about 610,000 distinct CDR3 sequences; 15% to 20% were seen once. The same data also contributed to another study, on T cells in Graves' hyperthyroidism and ophthalmopathy. From that paper: Stable hyperthyroidism: no ophthalmopathy progression over 18 months of follow-up. The HTBI primer set served for first-round RT-PCR of the TCR CDR3.

The TCR was taken from a man between 18 and 29 years old with Graves disease. The sequenced sample was peripheral blood mononuclear cells (PBMCs), obtained at new diagnosis, from a patient treated with antithyroid drugs. This sequence joins TRBV30 and TRBJ1-1, with D possibly TRBD1 on 6 matching bases. The CDR3 loop is CAWSVLGAGNTEAFF. CDR3 nucleotide sequence: TGTGCCTGGAGTGTACTGGGGGCCGGGAACACTGAAGCTTTCTTT.